This TCR beta chain appears in the sequencing data of a study of cytotoxic CD8 clonotypes in ibrutinib-treated CLL. Germline V CDR1 and CDR2: MNHEY, SVGAGI. CDR3 size: 13 residues. Trimming cost V 6 bases and J 9 bases; bases outside gene matches: 11. Study observations and caveats: Clonality correlated strongly with circulating CD8+ T cells and exceeded age-matched healthy donors at baseline.

There are a few counts of this clone. Its antigen is as yet unknown. The protocol was immunoSEQ multiplex PCR, while the TCRdb copy is restricted to in-frame clones and leaves out a portion. This sample has some 65,000 clones; approximately 57% occur once, and the top ten carry about 15%. The TCR was taken from a human donor with chronic lymphocytic leukemia. This chain joins TRBV6-5 and TRBJ2-7; 7 bases line up with TRBD1. The sample in question was PBMCs, obtained after 12 months of ibrutinib treatment. The CDR3 nucleotides are TGTGCCAGCAGACCACAGGGGATGGTCGGGCAGTACTTC. Encoded protein: CASRPQGMVGQYF.